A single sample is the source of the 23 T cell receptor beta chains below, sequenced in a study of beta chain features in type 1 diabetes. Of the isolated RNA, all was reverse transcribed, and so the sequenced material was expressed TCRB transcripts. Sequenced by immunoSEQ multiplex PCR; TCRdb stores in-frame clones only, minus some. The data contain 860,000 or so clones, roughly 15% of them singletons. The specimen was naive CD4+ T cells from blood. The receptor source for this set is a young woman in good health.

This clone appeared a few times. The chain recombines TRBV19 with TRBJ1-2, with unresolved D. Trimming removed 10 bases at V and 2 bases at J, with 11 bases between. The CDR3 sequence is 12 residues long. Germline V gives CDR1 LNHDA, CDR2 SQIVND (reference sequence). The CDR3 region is CATRTGNYGYTF. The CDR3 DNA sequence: TGTGCCACCCGGACGGGGAACTATGGCTACACCTTC.

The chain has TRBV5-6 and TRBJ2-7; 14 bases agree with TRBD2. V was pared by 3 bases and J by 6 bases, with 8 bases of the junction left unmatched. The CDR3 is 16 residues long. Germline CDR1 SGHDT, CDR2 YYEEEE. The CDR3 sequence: CASSWGLAGDRREQYF. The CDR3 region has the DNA TGTGCCAGCAGCTGGGGACTAGCGGGAGATCGTCGCGAGCAGTACTTC.

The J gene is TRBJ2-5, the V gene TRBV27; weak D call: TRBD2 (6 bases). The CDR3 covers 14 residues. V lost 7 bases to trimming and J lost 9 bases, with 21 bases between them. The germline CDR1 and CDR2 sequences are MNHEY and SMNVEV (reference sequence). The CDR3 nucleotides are TGTGCCAGCACCCCCGGGCGGGACGGGCGCCCCCAGTACTTC. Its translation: CASTPGRDGRPQYF.

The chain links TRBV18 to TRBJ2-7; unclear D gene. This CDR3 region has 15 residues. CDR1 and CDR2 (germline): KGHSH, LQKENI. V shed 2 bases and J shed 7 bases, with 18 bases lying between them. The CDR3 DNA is TGTGCCAGCTCACCATACGAGCGAACGTCAGAAGAGCAGTACTTC. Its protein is CASSPYERTSEEQYF. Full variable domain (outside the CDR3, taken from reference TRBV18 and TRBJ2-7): NAGVMQNPRHLVRRRGQEARLRCSPMKGHSHVYWYRQLPEEGLKFMVYLQKENIIDESGMPKERFSAEFPKEGPSILRIQQVVRGDSAAYFCASSPYERTSEEQYFGPGTRLTVT.

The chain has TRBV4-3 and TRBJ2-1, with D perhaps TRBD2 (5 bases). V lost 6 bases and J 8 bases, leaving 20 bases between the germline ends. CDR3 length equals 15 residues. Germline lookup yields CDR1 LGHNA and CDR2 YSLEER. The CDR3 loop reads CASSMERSRNDEQFF. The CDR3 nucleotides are TGCGCCAGCAGTATGGAGCGGAGCCGAAACGATGAGCAGTTCTTC.

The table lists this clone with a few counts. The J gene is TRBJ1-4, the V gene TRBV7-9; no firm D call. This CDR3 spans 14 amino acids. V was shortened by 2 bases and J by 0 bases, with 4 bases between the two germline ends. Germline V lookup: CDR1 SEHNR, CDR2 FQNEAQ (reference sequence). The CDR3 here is CASSLWSTNEKLFF. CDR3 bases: TGTGCCAGCAGCTTATGGTCAACTAATGAAAAACTGTTTTTT.

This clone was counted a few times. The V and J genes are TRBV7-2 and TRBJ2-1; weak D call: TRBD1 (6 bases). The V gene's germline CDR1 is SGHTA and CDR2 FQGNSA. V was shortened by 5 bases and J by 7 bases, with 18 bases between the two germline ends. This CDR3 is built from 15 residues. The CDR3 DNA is TGTGCCAGCAGCCCCCTCCGCATTAGGGGGAATGAGCAGTTCTTC. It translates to CASSPLRIRGNEQFF.

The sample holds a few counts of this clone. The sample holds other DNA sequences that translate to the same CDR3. CDR3 region: CASSSGTLSYEQYF. CDR3 sequence (DNA): TGCGCCAGCAGCTCCGGGACATTATCCTACGAGCAGTACTTC. The rearrangement links TRBV5-1 to TRBJ2-7; the D gene is possibly TRBD1 (6 bases). V was pared by 3 bases and J by 1 base, with 11 bases between. This CDR3 region has 14 residues. Looked up from germline, CDR1 is SGHRS and CDR2 is YFSETQ.

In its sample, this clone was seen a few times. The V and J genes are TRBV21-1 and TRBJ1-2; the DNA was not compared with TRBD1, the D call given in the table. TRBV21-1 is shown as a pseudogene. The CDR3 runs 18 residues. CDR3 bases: TGTGCCAGCAGCAAAGAAGGGACCGCGGGGGACAGGGCCACTGGCTACACCTTC. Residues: CASSKEGTAGDRATGYTF.

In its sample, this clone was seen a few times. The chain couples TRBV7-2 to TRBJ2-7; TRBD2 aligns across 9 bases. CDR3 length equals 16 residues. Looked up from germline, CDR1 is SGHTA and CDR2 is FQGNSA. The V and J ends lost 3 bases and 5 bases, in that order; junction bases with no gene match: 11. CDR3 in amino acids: CASSLGGSGRIDEQYF. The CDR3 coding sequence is TGTGCCAGCAGCTTGGGGGGTAGCGGGAGAATCGACGAGCAGTACTTC.

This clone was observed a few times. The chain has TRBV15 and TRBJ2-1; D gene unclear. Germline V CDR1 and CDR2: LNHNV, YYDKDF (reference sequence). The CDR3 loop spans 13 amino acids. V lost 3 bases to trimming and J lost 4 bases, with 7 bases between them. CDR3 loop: CATSRLGYNEQFF. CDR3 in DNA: TGTGCCACCAGCAGGTTGGGGTACAATGAGCAGTTCTTC.

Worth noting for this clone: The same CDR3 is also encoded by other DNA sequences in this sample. DNA of the CDR3: TGTGCCAGCAGCTTAGGGCTAGCGGGAGAGACCCAGTACTTC. It translates to CASSLGLAGETQYF. The chain is built from TRBV7-2 and TRBJ2-5; 8 bases map to TRBD2. The CDR3 sequence is 14 residues long. Trimming cost V 1 base and J 4 bases; bases outside gene matches: 2. Germline lookup yields CDR1 SGHTA and CDR2 FQGNSA.

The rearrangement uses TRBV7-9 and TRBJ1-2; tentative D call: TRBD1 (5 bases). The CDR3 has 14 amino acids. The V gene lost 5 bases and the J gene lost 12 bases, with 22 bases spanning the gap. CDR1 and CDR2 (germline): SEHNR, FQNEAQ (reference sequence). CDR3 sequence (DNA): TGTGCCAGCAGCCACGAGAGACACGACAGCCTAGACACCTTC. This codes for CASSHERHDSLDTF.

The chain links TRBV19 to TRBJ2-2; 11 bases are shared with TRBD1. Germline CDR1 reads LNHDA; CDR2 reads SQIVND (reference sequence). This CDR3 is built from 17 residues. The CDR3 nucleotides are TGTGCGACTTCCGGTAGGACAGGGGGCGCGACCACCGGGGAGCTGTTTTTT. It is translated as CATSGRTGGATTGELFF.

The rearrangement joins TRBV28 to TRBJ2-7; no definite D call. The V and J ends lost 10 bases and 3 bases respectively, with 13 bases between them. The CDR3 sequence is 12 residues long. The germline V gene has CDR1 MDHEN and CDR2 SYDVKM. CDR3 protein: CATLGTLYEQYF. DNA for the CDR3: TGTGCCACCCTAGGAACTCTCTACGAGCAGTACTTC.

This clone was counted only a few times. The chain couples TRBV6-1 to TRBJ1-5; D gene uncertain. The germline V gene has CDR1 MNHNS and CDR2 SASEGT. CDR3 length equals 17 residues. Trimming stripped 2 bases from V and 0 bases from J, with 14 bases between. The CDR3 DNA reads TGTGCCAGCAGTGAAAGGTGGAAAACCTATAGCAATCAGCCCCAGCATTTT. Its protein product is CASSERWKTYSNQPQHF.

The CDR3 loop is CASSQEGEVGLYTEAFF. The DNA for the CDR3 is TGTGCCAGCAGCCAAGAGGGGGAGGTCGGCCTTTACACTGAAGCTTTCTTT. The rearrangement links TRBV4-2 to TRBJ1-1; D is possibly TRBD1 (5 bases). This CDR3 is built from 17 residues. V was shortened by 0 bases and J by 3 bases, with 17 bases between the two germline ends. Germline V gene data show CDR1 as LGHNA and CDR2 as YNFKEQ.

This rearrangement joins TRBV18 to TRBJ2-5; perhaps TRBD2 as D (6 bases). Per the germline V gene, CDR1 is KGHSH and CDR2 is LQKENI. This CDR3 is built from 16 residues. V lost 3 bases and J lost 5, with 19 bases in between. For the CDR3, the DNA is TGTGCCAGCTCACCCAGCATCGGGGGACGGGGGGAGACCCAGTACTTC. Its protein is CASSPSIGGRGETQYF.

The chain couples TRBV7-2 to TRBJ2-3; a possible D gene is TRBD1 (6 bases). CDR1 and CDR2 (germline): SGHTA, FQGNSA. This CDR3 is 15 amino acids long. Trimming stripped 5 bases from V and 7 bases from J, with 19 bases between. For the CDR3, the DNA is TGTGCCAGCAGCCGCACAGGGACGGAGGCAAATACGCAGTATTTT. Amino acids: CASSRTGTEANTQYF.

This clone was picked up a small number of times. The CDR3 nucleotides are TGTGCCAGCAGTTACGTCGGGGTTGGGGCCAACGTCCTGACTTTC. Translated: CASSYVGVGANVLTF. The rearrangement links TRBV6-5 to TRBJ2-6, with D possibly matching TRBD2 (5 bases). The V end was cut by 2 bases, the J end by 3 bases, with 8 bases between. Germline CDR1 and CDR2: MNHEY and SVGAGI. This CDR3 contains 15 residues.

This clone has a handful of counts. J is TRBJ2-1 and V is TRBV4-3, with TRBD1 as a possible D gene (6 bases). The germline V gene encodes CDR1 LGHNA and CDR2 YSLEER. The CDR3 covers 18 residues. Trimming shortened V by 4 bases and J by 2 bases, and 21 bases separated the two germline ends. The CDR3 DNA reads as TGCGCCAGCAGCCGGAGGACAGCCACTAATTCCCCCTACAATGAGCAGTTCTTC. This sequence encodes CASSRRTATNSPYNEQFF.

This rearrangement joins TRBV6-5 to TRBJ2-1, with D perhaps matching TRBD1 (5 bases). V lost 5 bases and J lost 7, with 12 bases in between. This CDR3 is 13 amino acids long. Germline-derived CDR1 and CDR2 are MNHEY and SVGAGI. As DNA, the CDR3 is TGTGCCAGCAGTAATTCCCACAGGAATGAGCAGTTCTTC. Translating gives CASSNSHRNEQFF.

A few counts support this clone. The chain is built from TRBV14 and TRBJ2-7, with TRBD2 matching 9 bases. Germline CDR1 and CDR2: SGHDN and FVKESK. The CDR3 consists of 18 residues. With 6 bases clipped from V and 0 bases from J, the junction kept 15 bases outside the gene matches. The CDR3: CASRQRLAGAYSSYEQYF. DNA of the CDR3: TGTGCCAGCAGACAAAGGTTAGCGGGAGCATATAGCTCCTACGAGCAGTACTTC.